This passage covers 10 T cell receptor beta chains from one sample sequenced in a study of breast tumors, draining lymph nodes, adjacent tissues. TCRdb called the multiplex PCR reads again in MiXCR, with one record for every CDR3 protein. The data show about 130,000 distinct CDR3 sequences, about 20% seen once. The lymph nodes were axillary draining lymph nodes from breast cancer patients. The material sequenced was axillary lymph node tissue. Every receptor here comes from a female donor with breast cancer. Some clones in this sample may be carry-over from other donors' samples.

This clonotype has a count of ten or more. The V and J genes are TRBV4-1 and TRBJ2-5; D remains ambiguous. CDR1 MGHRA and CDR2 YSYEKL come from the germline V gene. This CDR3 spans 12 amino acids. The V end lost 2 bases, the J end lost 5 bases, and 6 bases lay between the germline ends. CDR3 residues: CASSQSVETQYF. In DNA, the CDR3 is TGCGCCAGCAGCCAATCGGTGGAGACCCAGTACTTC.

This clonotype has a count of ten or more. The rearrangement uses TRBV6-5 and TRBJ2-1; D is possibly TRBD1 or TRBD2 (5 bases each). This CDR3 comprises 16 residues. Germline V gives CDR1 MNHEY, CDR2 SVGAGI. With 0 bases removed from V and 7 bases from J, the gap between germline ends came to 16 bases. Here the CDR3 DNA reads TGTGCCAGCAGTTACTCGCAGGGAGTACAAGGTAATGAGCAGTTCTTC. Translating it yields CASSYSQGVQGNEQFF.

This clonotype was seen at least ten times. The V call is TRBV7-9, the J call TRBJ1-4; D not resolved. This CDR3 is built from 15 residues. Trimming took off 2 bases at V and 0 bases at J, with 7 bases between the two ends. Germline assignment: CDR1 SEHNR and CDR2 FQNEAQ (reference sequence). CDR3 sequence: CASSLYLPTNEKLFF. The CDR3 coding sequence is TGTGCCAGCAGCTTATACTTGCCAACTAATGAAAAACTGTTTTTT.

This clonotype was detected ten times or more. V is TRBV11-2 and J is TRBJ2-7; TRBD1 matches 8 bases. The CDR3 covers 12 residues. With 8 bases clipped from V and 5 bases from J, the junction kept 5 bases outside the gene matches. From germline, CDR1 is SGHAT and CDR2 FQNNGV. The CDR3 region is CASRTGLDEQYF. CDR3 bases: TGTGCCAGCCGGACAGGGCTGGACGAGCAGTACTTC.

This clonotype was seen at least ten times. This chain uses TRBV20-1 with TRBJ2-1; 15 nucleotides line up with TRBD2. Trimming at V came to 3 bases and at J to 4 bases, leaving 4 bases not matched to a gene. CDR1 and CDR2 from the germline V gene are DFQATT and SNEGSKA (reference sequence). CDR3 length: 16 residues. In nucleotides, the CDR3 is TGCAGTGCTAGGCGGACTAGCGGGAGGGGTTACAATGAGCAGTTCTTC. Protein product: CSARRTSGRGYNEQFF.

This clonotype was seen repeatedly, ten times or more. This chain uses TRBV7-2 with TRBJ2-1; 7 bases line up with TRBD2. The germline V gene has CDR1 SGHTA and CDR2 FQGNSA. J was trimmed by 2 bases and V by 3 bases; bases with no gene match: 4. This CDR3 is 15 amino acids long. The CDR3 DNA reads as TGTGCCAGCAGCTTTGTTAGCGGGCCCTACAATGAGCAGTTCTTC. Translation: CASSFVSGPYNEQFF.

This clonotype has ten or more counts. The chain has TRBV20-1 and TRBJ2-5; 10 bases match TRBD2. Unmatched junction bases numbered 6, after V lost 3 bases and J lost 2 bases. The CDR3 extends over 15 amino acids. Germline lookup yields CDR1 DFQATT and CDR2 SNEGSKA (reference sequence). The CDR3 loop reads CSARSSGSYQETQYF. CDR3 DNA sequence: TGCAGTGCTAGGTCTAGCGGGAGTTATCAAGAGACCCAGTACTTC.

There are many counts of this clonotype. A read error may produce the germline difference seen at one junction end. The V call is TRBV7-7, the J call TRBJ2-7; 8 bases agree with TRBD1. This CDR3 is built from 13 residues. Germline CDR1 reads SSHAT; CDR2 reads FNYEAQ (reference sequence). This CDR3 reads CASSLGTGAEQYF. The DNA of the CDR3 is TGTGCTAGCAGCTTAGGGACAGGCGCCGAGCAGTACTTC.

This clonotype showed up many times. The J gene is TRBJ2-7, the V gene TRBV20-1, with D unclear. Germline V lookup: CDR1 DFQATT, CDR2 SNEGSKA (reference sequence). This CDR3 is built from 12 residues. V was cut by 5 bases and J by 5 bases, with 13 bases left in between. The CDR3 sequence is CSAGKEPNEQYF. The CDR3, as DNA: TGCAGTGCTGGTAAGGAGCCCAACGAGCAGTACTTC.

V and J are TRBV5-8 and TRBJ2-6; TRBD1 matches at 8 bases. CDR3 length equals 16 residues. The V gene's germline CDR1 is SGHTS and CDR2 YDEGEE. V was pared by 2 bases and J by 2 bases, with 3 bases of the junction left unmatched. The CDR3 sequence: CASSFETGAGANVLTF. The DNA of the CDR3 is TGTGCCAGCAGCTTCGAGACAGGGGCTGGGGCCAACGTCCTGACTTTC.